The 9 T cell receptor beta chains presented below share a single source sample, sequenced in a study of blood T cells in healthy people across ages. Alongside a J-beta primer mix, a sample-barcoded 5' primer served in a second PCR lasting about 7 to 11 cycles. TCRdb redid the calling of the 5' RACE reads with MiXCR, one entry per CDR3 protein. The sample yields 450,000 to 600,000 distinct CDR3 sequences, around a quarter seen once. The data also belong to a second study, concerning T cells of mothers and their children.

The sample was blood. Receptors were obtained from a boy younger than 10 in good health.

This clonotype was observed a handful of times. V is TRBV2 and J is TRBJ2-5; 12 nucleotides align to TRBD2. Germline CDR1 and CDR2: SNHLY and FYNNEI. V lost 9 bases and J lost 2; bases outside the gene matches: 4. The CDR3 is 14 residues long. For the CDR3, the DNA is TGTGCCAGTCGGACTAGCGGGGCACAAGAGACCCAGTACTTC. Its translation is CASRTSGAQETQYF.

This clonotype was observed a handful of times. The chain couples TRBV11-1 to TRBJ2-5; 7 bases are a match to TRBD2. The J call may not be correct, given that the DNA end is closer to TRBJ2-1. This CDR3 region has 15 residues. Germline loops: CDR1 SGHAT, CDR2 FQDESV (reference sequence). The CDR3 coding sequence is TGTGCCAGCAGCTTAAGGCAGCGGGGAAGAGGTGAGCAGTTCTTC. This encodes CASSLRQRGRGEQFF.

This clonotype was detected a few times. The gene calls are TRBV6-2 or TRBV6-3 and TRBJ2-1; 10 bases line up with TRBD2. This CDR3 has 16 amino acids. Germline V lookup: CDR1 MNHEY, CDR2 SVGEGT. V shed 4 bases and J 7 bases; nucleotides not matched to a gene: 10. The CDR3 here is CASSSLRAGGINEQFF. The CDR3 DNA sequence: TGTGCCAGCAGTTCCCTTCGAGCGGGGGGGATTAATGAGCAGTTCTTC.

J is TRBJ2-6 and V is TRBV5-4, with D perhaps given as TRBD1 or TRBD2 (5 bases each). Germline-derived CDR1 and CDR2 are SGHNT and YYREEE (reference sequence). CDR3 length: 16 amino acids. Trimming took 3 bases from V and 0 from J, leaving 10 bases between them. The CDR3 here is CASSSGTSSGANVLTF. The CDR3 nucleotides read TGTGCCAGCAGCTCAGGGACCTCCTCTGGGGCCAACGTCCTGACTTTC.

The sample holds a few counts of this clonotype. The chain links TRBV5-1 to TRBJ2-5, with 7 bases fitting TRBD2. Trimming took 7 bases from V and 4 from J; bases not matched to a gene: 10. The CDR3 runs 14 residues. CDR1 is SGHRS, CDR2 YFSETQ, per germline. CDR3 loop: CASCLGGYGETQYF. Written as DNA, the CDR3 is TGCGCCAGCTGCCTCGGGGGGTATGGAGAGACCCAGTACTTC.

The gene calls are TRBV5-6 and TRBJ2-3, with D possibly being TRBD1 or TRBD2 (6 bases each). Germline V CDR1 and CDR2: SGHDT, YYEEEE. V lost 4 bases and J lost 4, with 10 bases in between. CDR3 size: 13 residues. CDR3 bases: TGTGCCAGCAGCCGAAGGGGGGCAGATACGCAGTATTTT. Translating gives CASSRRGADTQYF. Full variable domain (rest looked up from reference TRBV5-6 and TRBJ2-3): DAGVTQSPTHLIKTRGQQVTLRCSPKSGHDTVSWYQQALGQGPQFIFQYYEEEERQRGNFPDRFSGHQFPNYSSELNVNALLLGDSALYLCASSRRGADTQYFGPGTRLTVL.

Only a few counts were recorded for this clonotype. The V and J genes are TRBV4-3 and TRBJ2-1; D is unresolved. The V end was cut by 3 bases, the J end by 6 bases, with 12 bases between. The germline V gene encodes CDR1 LGHNA and CDR2 YSLEER. The CDR3 consists of 14 residues. CDR3 protein: CASSQELLGNEQFF. DNA of the CDR3: TGCGCCAGCAGCCAGGAGTTATTAGGCAATGAGCAGTTCTTC.

This clonotype was recorded a few times. This chain links TRBV7-6 with TRBJ2-3, with D unresolved. Germline CDR1 reads SGHVS; CDR2 reads FNYEAQ. Trimming removed 3 bases at V and 2 bases at J, with 12 bases between. The CDR3 contains 15 residues. The CDR3 is CASSLVLWDTDTQYF. For the CDR3, the DNA is TGTGCCAGCAGCTTGGTGCTATGGGACACAGATACGCAGTATTTT.

This chain connects TRBV6-1 to TRBJ2-7, with 9 bases that match TRBD1. V shed 8 bases, J shed 1 base, and the junction held 3 bases outside the gene matches. This CDR3 comprises 13 residues. Germline CDR1 is MNHNS and CDR2 is SASEGT. Here the CDR3 reads CASAGTGSYEQYF. CDR3 coding DNA: TGTGCCAGCGCCGGGACAGGGTCCTACGAGCAGTACTTC.